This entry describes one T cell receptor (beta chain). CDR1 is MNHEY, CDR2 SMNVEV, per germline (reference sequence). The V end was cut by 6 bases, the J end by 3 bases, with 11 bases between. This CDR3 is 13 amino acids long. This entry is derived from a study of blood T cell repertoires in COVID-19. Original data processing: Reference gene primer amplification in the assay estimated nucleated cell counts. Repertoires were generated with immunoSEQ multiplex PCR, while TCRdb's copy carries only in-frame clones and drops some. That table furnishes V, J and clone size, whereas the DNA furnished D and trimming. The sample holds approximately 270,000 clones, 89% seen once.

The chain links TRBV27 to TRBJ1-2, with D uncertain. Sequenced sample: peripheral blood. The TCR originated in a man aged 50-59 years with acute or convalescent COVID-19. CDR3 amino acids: CASSHPTDYGYTF. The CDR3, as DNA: TGTGCCAGCAGCCATCCCACGGACTATGGCTACACCTTC.